This record concerns one T cell receptor (beta chain) sequence. No antigen is known for it. The CDR3 runs to 19 residues. V dropped 2 bases and J dropped 2 bases, with 19 bases sitting between them. CDR1 MNHEY and CDR2 SVGAGI come from the germline V gene. TCRdb reprocessed the RT-PCR reads via MiXCR and lists one record per CDR3 protein. The sample includes fewer than 550,000 distinct CDR3 sequences, about 25% of them seen just once. The sample originates from a study of response to subunit inactivated influenza vaccine. Study observations and caveats: New T cells are recruited in small numbers by each seasonal influenza vaccination, according to the authors' suggestion.

The chain combines TRBV6-5 with TRBJ2-6; D may be TRBD1 (5 bases). Source: CD4+ T cells sorted from PBMCs, taken about 5 days after vaccination. This TCR came from a man aged 50-59 years who received an inactivated influenza vaccine. The CDR3 sequence is CASSYPRTGASPGANVLTF. The CDR3, as DNA: TGTGCCAGCAGTTACCCCCGCACAGGTGCCTCACCTGGGGCCAACGTCCTGACTTTC.